A selection of T cell receptor beta chains follows, all from one sample in a study of blood T cells in healthy people across ages. MiXCR, run by TCRdb on the 5' RACE reads, gives a single entry per CDR3 protein. The sample has about 1.4 million distinct CDR3 sequences, approximately 63% seen once. The sample consisted of blood. All receptors come from a man younger than 35 in good health. Each CDR3 is given with its conserved first and last residue. D genes are given only for firm matches. Part of the rows lack a size; the others show once, few, many or a class for expanded clones.

>NA|NA|TRBV13|TRBJ2-7
TGTGCCAGCAGCGTAAAGGGGGGGTACGAGCAGTACTTC
CASSVKGGYEQYF
>NA|NA|TRBV13|TRBJ2-7
TGTGCCAGTACCGCGGGGAGAGCTTACGAGCAGTACTTC
CASTAGRAYEQYF
>NA|NA|TRBV24-1|TRBJ1-1
TGTGCCACCAGTGACGGACTCGAAGCTTTCTTT
CATSDGLEAFF
>NA|NA|TRBV25-1|TRBJ1-6
TGTGCCAGCAGTGAAAATGGACTACTACCCCTCCACTTT
CASSENGLLPLHF
>NA|few|TRBV10-3|TRBJ1-2
TGTGCCATCAGTGAGACACGGGACTCAACAAACTATGGCTACACCTTC
CAISETRDSTNYGYTF
>NA|few|TRBV2|TRBJ2-5
TGTGCCAGCAGTGTAGGCAGGGGATTGGAGACCCAGTACTTC
CASSVGRGLETQYF
>NA|NA|TRBV18|TRBJ2-1
TGTGCCAGCTCACCAACGGAGAATGAGCAGTTCTTC
CASSPTENEQFF
>NA|NA|TRBV7-9|TRBJ2-7
TGTGCCAGCAGCCCCCAACGGGACGTCTACGAGCAGTACTTC
CASSPQRDVYEQYF
>TRBD1|NA|TRBV25-1|TRBJ2-5
TGTGCCAGCAGTGACAAGGGGGCGATGGAGACCCAGTACTTC
CASSDKGAMETQYF
>NA|few|TRBV7-2|TRBJ2-5
TGTGCCAGCAGCTTATCAGGGCAAGAGACCCAGTACTTC
CASSLSGQETQYF
>TRBD1|NA|TRBV5-1|TRBJ2-3
TGCGCCAGCAGCTGGACAGGGGCAGATACGCAGTATTTT
CASSWTGADTQYF
>TRBD1|once|TRBV20-1|TRBJ2-7
TGCAGTGCTAGTGAACCAGGGACAGGGGGGATCAACGAGCAGTACTTC
CSASEPGTGGINEQYF
>NA|NA|TRBV6-5|TRBJ2-1
TGTGCCAGCAGTTACTCGCTTGCGAGCTCCTACAATGAGCAGTTCTTC
CASSYSLASSYNEQFF
>NA|few|TRBV5-1|TRBJ2-3
TGCGCCAGCAGCCTAGGACAGCGCGAGAGCACAGATACGCAGTATTTT
CASSLGQRESTDTQYF
>TRBD2|NA|TRBV20-1|TRBJ2-1
TGCAGTGCTAGAACCCGGGGGGGCTGGGAGCAGTTCTTC
CSARTRGGWEQFF
>NA|few|TRBV6-1|TRBJ1-2
TGTGCCAGCAGTGCGTTGACGGTACTTAACTATGGCTACACCTTC
CASSALTVLNYGYTF
>NA|NA|TRBV15|TRBJ2-7
TGTGCCACCAGCAGAGCCCCCGGACTGAAGGCCTACGAGCAGTACTTC
CATSRAPGLKAYEQYF
>TRBD2|NA|TRBV4-1|TRBJ2-5
TGCGCCAGCAGCCAAGTAATAGCGGGGGGAGTAACCCAGTACTTC
CASSQVIAGGVTQYF
>NA|many|TRBV7-2|TRBJ2-7
TGTGCCAGCAGCTTTCGGAATTATGGAGGGGTCCCCTACGAGCAGTACTTC
CASSFRNYGGVPYEQYF
>NA|few|TRBV20-1|TRBJ1-2
TGCAGTGCCGGGGTAGCGGACTACACCTTC
CSAGVADYTF
>NA|NA|TRBV5-6|TRBJ2-7
TGTGCCAGCAACTTTGTCCACAGGGAGACCTCCTACGAGCAGTACTTC
CASNFVHRETSYEQYF
>NA|NA|TRBV6-2/TRBV6-3|TRBJ2-1
TGTGCCAGCAGCCTTTCGGCGAGAGGCTACAATGAGCCGTTCTTC
CASSLSARGYNEPFF
>NA|NA|TRBV6-2/TRBV6-3|TRBJ1-2
TGTGCCAGCAGTATTGACAGTAACTATGGCTACACCTTC
CASSIDSNYGYTF
>TRBD1|few|TRBV15|TRBJ1-2
TGTGCCACCGGGACAGGGGAAGGTTATGGCTACACCTTC
CATGTGEGYGYTF
>NA|NA|TRBV18|TRBJ2-7
TGTGCCAGCTCACCAGTCCAGGTCCCCACCTACGAGCAGTACTTC
CASSPVQVPTYEQYF
>TRBD1|NA|TRBV20-1|TRBJ2-1
TGCAGTGCTAGAGTGGACAGGGTGTTGCGGGAGCAGTTCTTC
CSARVDRVLREQFF